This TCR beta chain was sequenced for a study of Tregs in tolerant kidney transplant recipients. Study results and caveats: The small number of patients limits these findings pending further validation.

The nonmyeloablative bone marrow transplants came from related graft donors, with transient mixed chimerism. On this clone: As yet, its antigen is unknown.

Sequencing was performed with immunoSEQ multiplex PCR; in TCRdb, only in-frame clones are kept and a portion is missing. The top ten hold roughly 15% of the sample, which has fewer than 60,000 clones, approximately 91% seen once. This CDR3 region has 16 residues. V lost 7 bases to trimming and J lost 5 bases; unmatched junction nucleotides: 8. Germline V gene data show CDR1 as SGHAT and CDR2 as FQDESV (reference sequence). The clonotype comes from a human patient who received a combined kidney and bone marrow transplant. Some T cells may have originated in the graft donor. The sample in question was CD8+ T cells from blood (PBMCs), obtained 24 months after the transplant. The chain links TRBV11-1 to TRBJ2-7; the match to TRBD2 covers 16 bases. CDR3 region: CASKGLAGGTRDEQYF. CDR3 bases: TGTGCCAGCAAGGGACTAGCGGGAGGGACCCGGGACGAGCAGTACTTC.